A single sample gave rise to the 32 T cell receptor beta chains below, sequenced in a study of blood T cells in healthy people across ages. A J-beta primer mix and a sample-barcoded 5' primer were used in a second PCR of roughly 6 to 12 cycles. TCRdb used MiXCR to reprocess the 5' RACE reads, holding one entry per CDR3 protein. Of 760,000 or so distinct CDR3 sequences listed, 25% are singletons. The sample was also linked to a second study, of T cells of mothers and their children.

The sequenced sample consisted of blood. These receptors originate from a boy younger than 18 in good health.

This clonotype was counted ten times or more. V gene TRBV29-1 combines with J gene TRBJ1-2, with a possible D match to TRBD1 (5 bases). The V gene lost 7 bases and the J gene lost 3 bases, with 18 bases spanning the gap. The germline CDR1 and CDR2 sequences are SQVTM and ANQGSEA. This CDR3 is 14 amino acids long. Here the CDR3 reads CSARSPGRDYGYTF. As DNA, the CDR3 is TGCAGCGCCCGCAGCCCCGGCAGGGACTATGGCTACACCTTC.

The chain is built from TRBV20-1 and TRBJ2-1; 8 bases map to TRBD2. Unmatched junction bases numbered 4, after V lost 0 bases and J lost 3 bases. The CDR3 length is 15 residues. CDR1 is DFQATT and CDR2 is SNEGSKA in the germline V gene (reference sequence). This chain's CDR3 is CSARDPGGVYNEQFF. The CDR3 DNA follows: TGCAGTGCTAGAGATCCGGGGGGGGTCTACAATGAGCAGTTCTTC.

The V gene is TRBV18, the J gene TRBJ1-1, with a tentative D call TRBD1 (5 bases). The CDR3 length is 15 residues. Trimming shortened V by 3 bases and J by 1 base, and 12 bases separated the two germline ends. The V gene's germline CDR1 is KGHSH and CDR2 LQKENI. The CDR3 DNA reads as TGTGCCAGCTCACCGTCCGGGACGGCGAACACTGAAGCTTTCTTT. Amino acids: CASSPSGTANTEAFF.

A few counts support this clonotype. The chain joins TRBV12-3 or TRBV12-4 to TRBJ2-3; a possible D gene is TRBD1 (5 bases). This CDR3 comprises 14 residues. V lost 6 bases to trimming and J lost 3 bases, with 13 bases between them. This CDR3 is CASSRQISTDTQYF. In nucleotides, the CDR3 is TGTGCCAGCAGCAGACAGATATCGACAGATACGCAGTATTTT.

This chain joins TRBV2 and TRBJ1-4; the D is unclear. Germline V gene sequence: CDR1 SNHLY, CDR2 FYNNEI. Trimming took 4 bases from V and 3 from J, leaving 12 bases between them. The CDR3 extends over 15 amino acids. DNA for the CDR3: TGTGCCAGCAGTGCATCGCTCGGAGCTAATGAAAAACTGTTTTTT. Residues: CASSASLGANEKLFF.

A few counts support this clonotype. This chain connects TRBV29-1 to TRBJ2-3; D is perhaps TRBD1 (5 bases). V lost 6 bases, J lost 1 base, and 11 bases lay in between. CDR3 length: 13 residues. In germline, CDR1 is SQVTM, CDR2 ANQGSEA. CDR3 residues: CSVTQGGTDTQYF. The CDR3 DNA reads TGCAGCGTAACCCAGGGCGGCACAGATACGCAGTATTTT.

This clonotype was detected a few times. The chain couples TRBV27 to TRBJ1-2; no reliable D call. Germline-derived CDR1 and CDR2 are MNHEY and SMNVEV (reference sequence). Trimming removed 6 bases from V and 7 bases from J, with 18 bases in between. The CDR3 spans 14 residues. This CDR3 reads CASSPVERAFGYTF. CDR3 in DNA: TGTGCCAGCAGCCCCGTGGAGAGGGCCTTTGGCTACACCTTC.

This chain uses TRBV28 with TRBJ2-7; a possible D gene is TRBD2 (6 bases). CDR3 length: 13 amino acids. CDR1 is MDHEN and CDR2 is SYDVKM in the germline V gene. The CDR3 loop is CAWVPGATYEQYF. In DNA form, the CDR3 reads TGTGCTTGGGTTCCGGGAGCGACCTACGAGCAGTACTTC.

The rearrangement uses TRBV6-6 and TRBJ1-5, with D possibly being TRBD1 (5 bases). The germline V gene encodes CDR1 MNHNY and CDR2 SVGAGI (reference sequence). With 7 bases removed from V and 2 bases from J, the gap between germline ends came to 18 bases. CDR3 length: 16 amino acids. CDR3 residues: CASITSTGAGNQPQHF. The CDR3, as DNA: TGTGCCAGCATTACCAGTACTGGGGCGGGCAATCAGCCCCAGCATTTT.

This clonotype was detected a few times. This chain joins TRBV6-2 or TRBV6-3 and TRBJ2-1; TRBD1 matches at 9 bases. Matching the DNA end better, TRBJ2-7 makes the J call doubtful. CDR3 length: 15 amino acids. Germline CDR1 is MNHEY and CDR2 is SVGEGT. The CDR3 DNA sequence: TGTGCCAGCAGTTATACCGGGACAGGGACCTACGAGCAGTACTTC. Encoded protein: CASSYTGTGTYEQYF.

This clonotype was seen a few times. J is TRBJ2-7 and V is TRBV6-5; 11 nucleotides align to TRBD2. CDR3 size: 14 residues. Germline trimming cut 4 bases from V and 7 bases from J; bases unmatched to any gene: 6. Per the germline V gene, CDR1 is MNHEY and CDR2 is SVGAGI. CDR3 residues: CASSSPGLAVEQYF. CDR3 nucleotides: TGTGCCAGCAGTTCGCCGGGACTAGCGGTTGAGCAGTACTTC.

This clonotype was seen only a few times. V and J are TRBV5-1 and TRBJ1-4, with no clear D. Trimming removed 4 bases at V and 0 bases at J, with 10 bases between. Germline V gene sequence: CDR1 SGHRS, CDR2 YFSETQ. The CDR3 has 15 amino acids. The CDR3 DNA sequence: TGCGCCAGCAGCGCGGGCCTCGCAACTAATGAAAAACTGTTTTTT. It is translated as CASSAGLATNEKLFF.

This clonotype appeared a few times. This rearrangement joins TRBV6-2 or TRBV6-3 to TRBJ2-1; 7 bases are shared with TRBD1. Germline trimming cut 0 bases from V and 9 bases from J; bases unmatched to any gene: 5. Germline V gives CDR1 MNHEY, CDR2 SVGEGT. CDR3 length equals 14 residues. The CDR3 loop is CASSYSRGRLEQFF. DNA of the CDR3: TGTGCCAGCAGTTACTCGAGGGGGCGCCTTGAGCAGTTCTTC.

Concerning this clonotype: The junction does not match germline at one end; this may be a read error. V usage is TRBV6-1 and J usage is TRBJ2-5, with D tentatively TRBD1 (5 bases). Looked up from germline, CDR1 is MNHNS and CDR2 is SASEGT. The CDR3 has 16 amino acids. CDR3 nucleotide sequence: TGTGCCGGCAGACCGAACGACAGAGTAAGGTCCCAGACCCAGTACTTC. Translating gives CAGRPNDRVRSQTQYF.

This clonotype was found a few times. The chain couples TRBV7-9 to TRBJ1-1; 9 nucleotides agree with TRBD1. CDR3 length: 14 residues. CDR1 and CDR2 (germline): SEHNR, FQNEAQ (reference sequence). V shed 3 bases, J shed 3 bases, and the junction held 2 bases outside the gene matches. The CDR3 bases are TGTGCCAGCAGCTTTCGGGACAGGGACACTGAAGCTTTCTTT. It is translated as CASSFRDRDTEAFF.

In its sample, this clonotype was seen a few times. V and J are TRBV28 and TRBJ1-4; D uncertain. V lost 1 base to trimming and J lost 8 bases, with 8 bases between them. The CDR3 totals 13 residues. CDR1 and CDR2 from the germline V gene are MDHEN and SYDVKM. The CDR3 loop reads CASSLLVEEKLFF. The DNA for the CDR3 is TGTGCCAGCAGTTTATTGGTCGAGGAAAAACTGTTTTTT.

This clonotype has only a few counts. The chain recombines TRBV29-1 with TRBJ2-6; D is undetermined. With 0 bases removed from V and 0 bases from J, the gap between germline ends came to 6 bases. Looked up from germline, CDR1 is SQVTM and CDR2 is ANQGSEA. This CDR3 has 15 residues. CDR3 loop: CSVEELASGANVLTF. CDR3 sequence (DNA): TGCAGCGTTGAAGAACTGGCCTCTGGGGCCAACGTCCTGACTTTC.

This clonotype showed up many times. The rearrangement uses TRBV18 and TRBJ2-1; D unclear. V dropped 3 bases and J dropped 7 bases, with 4 bases sitting between them. The germline V gene encodes CDR1 KGHSH and CDR2 LQKENI. CDR3 size: 11 residues. The CDR3 reads CASSPGNEQFF. The CDR3 DNA reads as TGTGCCAGCTCACCGGGGAATGAGCAGTTCTTC.

CDR3 protein: CASTQRVSSYEQYF. The DNA of the CDR3 is TGTGCCAGCACCCAAAGAGTTAGTTCCTACGAGCAGTACTTC. The V call is TRBV6-2 or TRBV6-3, the J call TRBJ2-7; D is unresolved. The V end was cut by 7 bases, the J end by 1 base, with 14 bases between. Germline V lookup: CDR1 MNHEY, CDR2 SVGEGT. The CDR3 extends over 14 amino acids.

In its sample, this clonotype was seen a few times. This chain joins TRBV29-1 and TRBJ2-7; possible D gene TRBD1, 5 bases. The CDR3 sequence is 12 residues long. Germline V gene lookup returns CDR1 SQVTM and CDR2 ANQGSEA. V was trimmed by 1 base and J by 5 bases, leaving 9 bases between them. CDR3 in amino acids: CSVEGKGNEQYF. CDR3 bases: TGCAGCGTTGAAGGAAAGGGGAACGAGCAGTACTTC.

This clonotype was seen a few times. The germline gene is not matched at one end of the junction; a read error may be the cause. The rearrangement uses TRBV7-2 and TRBJ2-5; TRBD1 or TRBD2 may be the D gene (5 bases each). CDR1 and CDR2 from the germline V gene are SGHTA and FQGNSA. The CDR3 is made up of 16 amino acids. The CDR3, as DNA: TGTGCCAGCAGCTTTCAGGGCGGGCATTGGAGAGAGATCCAGTACTTC. It yields the protein CASSFQGGHWREIQYF. Looking up the rest from reference TRBV7-2 and TRBJ2-5 gives the full variable domain: GAGVSQSPSNKVTEKGKDVELRCDPISGHTALYWYRQSLGQGLEFLIYFQGNSAPDKSGLPSDRFSAERTGGSVSTLTIQRTQQEDSAVYLCASSFQGGHWREIQYFGPGTRLLVL.

The rearrangement uses TRBV6-1 and TRBJ2-2; tentatively, D is TRBD2 (7 bases). The germline gives CDR1 MNHNS, CDR2 SASEGT. This CDR3 comprises 16 residues. V gave up 2 bases and J gave up 6 bases, with 16 bases separating them. This chain's CDR3 is CASSELWGGLSGELFF. The CDR3 region has the DNA TGTGCCAGCAGTGAACTGTGGGGGGGCCTATCCGGGGAGCTGTTTTTT.

The CDR3 protein is CSARESSGAFNEQFF. CDR3 DNA: TGCAGTGCTAGAGAATCGAGCGGAGCATTCAATGAGCAGTTCTTC. The chain has TRBV20-1 and TRBJ2-1; tentatively, D is TRBD2 (5 bases). This CDR3 has 15 residues. The germline V and J ends were trimmed by 0 bases and 6 bases, with 15 bases remaining between them. Germline CDR1 reads DFQATT; CDR2 reads SNEGSKA (reference sequence).

This clonotype occurred a few times. The chain recombines TRBV28 with TRBJ1-2; 8 bases are a match to TRBD1. Germline V gene sequence: CDR1 MDHEN, CDR2 SYDVKM. The CDR3 totals 15 residues. Trimming took 3 bases from V and 0 from J; bases not matched to a gene: 3. The CDR3 reads CASSFKQGANYGYTF. DNA of the CDR3: TGTGCCAGCAGTTTTAAACAGGGGGCTAACTATGGCTACACCTTC.

This rearrangement joins TRBV10-3 to TRBJ2-5; D not resolved. The closer fit of TRBJ2-7 to the DNA end suggests the J call may be wrong. CDR3 length equals 13 residues. Per the germline V gene, CDR1 is ENHRY and CDR2 is SYGVKD. The CDR3 nucleotides read TGTGCCATCAGTGAGTCCCGGGTCGACGAGCAGTACTTC. It translates to CAISESRVDEQYF.

This clonotype was seen only once. The V gene is TRBV10-3, the J gene TRBJ1-1; 9 bases are shared with TRBD1. V trimming: 10 bases; J trimming: 5 bases; junction bases outside the gene matches: 5. This CDR3 has 12 residues. Germline values: CDR1 ENHRY, CDR2 SYGVKD. CDR3 protein: CATTGQGTEAFF. In DNA form, the CDR3 reads TGTGCCACGACGGGACAGGGTACTGAAGCTTTCTTT.

The CDR3 DNA sequence: TGTGCCAGCAGCCACAGGGGTGAAACCTACGAGCAGTACTTC. Amino acids: CASSHRGETYEQYF. The J gene is TRBJ2-7, the V gene TRBV28; 7 nucleotides align to TRBD1. This CDR3 comprises 14 residues. Germline lookup yields CDR1 MDHEN and CDR2 SYDVKM. J gave up 2 bases and V 6 bases, and 7 bases lay outside the gene matches.

The V gene is TRBV15, the J gene TRBJ2-5, with 8 bases aligning to TRBD1. The CDR3 runs to 16 residues. Trimming cost V 5 bases and J 4 bases; bases outside gene matches: 12. Germline lookup yields CDR1 LNHNV and CDR2 YYDKDF (reference sequence). The CDR3: CATSGGRQGASETQYF. The DNA of the CDR3 is TGTGCCACCAGCGGGGGTCGGCAGGGGGCTTCAGAGACCCAGTACTTC.

This chain connects TRBV7-2 to TRBJ2-7, with a tentative D call TRBD1 (6 bases). Between the trimmed V and J ends, which lost 5 bases and 6 bases, there was a span of 11 bases. This CDR3 is built from 12 residues. Germline loops: CDR1 SGHTA, CDR2 FQGNSA. The CDR3 region has the DNA TGTGCCAGCAGCCAAGGACAGTTCGAGCAGTACTTC. Translated, it gives CASSQGQFEQYF. Drawing the rest from reference TRBV7-2 and TRBJ2-7, the complete variable domain is GAGVSQSPSNKVTEKGKDVELRCDPISGHTALYWYRQSLGQGLEFLIYFQGNSAPDKSGLPSDRFSAERTGGSVSTLTIQRTQQEDSAVYLCASSQGQFEQYFGPGTRLTVT.

This chain links TRBV5-6 with TRBJ2-5; 9 nucleotides agree with TRBD1. The J call is in doubt because the DNA end fits TRBJ2-7 better. Germline V gives CDR1 SGHDT, CDR2 YYEEEE. CDR3 size: 14 residues. The CDR3 nucleotides are TGTGCCAGCACCCACGCACAGGGGGCTTACGAGCAGTACTTC. Its protein product is CASTHAQGAYEQYF.

J is TRBJ2-5 and V is TRBV6-2 or TRBV6-3; weak D call: TRBD2 (5 bases). With the DNA end fitting TRBJ2-1 better, the J assignment may be wrong. The germline V gene encodes CDR1 MNHEY and CDR2 SVGEGT. The CDR3 covers 15 residues. CDR3 in DNA: TGTGCCAGCAGAACGATACTAGTAGACTACAATGAGCAGTTCTTC. Translated, it gives CASRTILVDYNEQFF.

This rearrangement joins TRBV2 to TRBJ2-4; 7 nucleotides align to TRBD1. The V and J ends lost 4 bases and 7 bases, in that order; junction bases with no gene match: 4. From germline, CDR1 is SNHLY and CDR2 FYNNEI. The CDR3 sequence is 13 residues long. The DNA for the CDR3 is TGTGCCAGCAGTGTAGAGGGGGCCAACATTCAGTACTTC. Protein sequence: CASSVEGANIQYF. Full variable domain (outside the CDR3, taken from reference TRBV2 and TRBJ2-4): EPEVTQTPSHQVTQMGQEVILRCVPISNHLYFYWYRQILGQKVEFLVSFYNNEISEKSEIFDDQFSVERPDGSNFTLKIRSTKLEDSAMYFCASSVEGANIQYFGAGTRLSVL.